The 24 T cell receptor beta chains given below trace back to one sample, sequenced in a study of shared clonotypes between healthy human individuals. TCRdb's copy holds only in-frame clones and misses some; the assay was immunoSEQ multiplex PCR. Altogether roughly 2,300,000 clones are present, 92% being singletons, with the ten largest covering about 0.41%. The material sequenced was naive CD4+ T cells from PBMCs. Regarding subset: CD45RA+ positively selected. The receptors shown here come from a man aged 18 to 30 in good health. Some clones in this sample may be carry-over from other donors' samples.

The chain uses TRBV28 and TRBJ2-6; 14 bases are shared with TRBD2. Looked up from germline, CDR1 is MDHEN and CDR2 is SYDVKM. V gave up 0 bases and J gave up 1 base; unmatched junction bases: 2. This CDR3 is 19 amino acids long. The CDR3 coding sequence is TGTGCCAGCAGTTTATGGGGACTAGCGGGAGCTTCTGGGGCCAACGTCCTGACTTTC. It translates to CASSLWGLAGASGANVLTF.

The chain carries TRBV11-2 and TRBJ1-1; 7 nucleotides match TRBD1. Germline-derived CDR1 and CDR2 are SGHAT and FQNNGV. After removal of 2 bases from V and 8 bases from J, the junction contained 8 bases not matched to a gene. This CDR3 spans 14 amino acids. In DNA form, the CDR3 reads TGTGCCAGCAGCTTACTACAGGGGAGGGGGGAAGCTTTCTTT. This translates into CASSLLQGRGEAFF.

As for this clone: Different DNA sequences within this sample yield the same CDR3. The rearrangement links TRBV10-3 to TRBJ1-1; D not certain. The CDR3 is made up of 13 amino acids. Trimming took off 6 bases at V and 1 base at J, with 9 bases between the two ends. Germline loops: CDR1 ENHRY, CDR2 SYGVKD. CDR3 loop: CAIRGTENTEAFF. CDR3 DNA sequence: TGTGCCATCAGGGGAACAGAGAACACTGAAGCTTTCTTT.

The chain couples TRBV23-1 to TRBJ1-1; no reliable D call. TRBV23-1 is given ORF status, its function remaining uncertain. This CDR3 is 11 amino acids long. Deletions cut 9 bases from V and 6 bases from J, with 11 bases between. DNA of the CDR3: TGCGCCAGATTTAACTTCGCTGAAGCTTTCTTT. As protein: CARFNFAEAFF.

Notes on this clone: In the same sample, other DNA sequences code for this CDR3. The chain combines TRBV5-4 with TRBJ2-2; 11 bases fit TRBD2. Germline assignment: CDR1 SGHNT and CDR2 YYREEE (reference sequence). The CDR3 loop spans 15 amino acids. V was pared by 0 bases and J by 5 bases, with 0 bases of the junction left unmatched. Here the CDR3 reads CASSLVAGGTGELFF. CDR3 sequence (DNA): TGTGCCAGCAGCTTGGTAGCGGGAGGGACCGGGGAGCTGTTTTTT.

The V call is TRBV18, the J call TRBJ1-1; 8 bases match TRBD1. J lost 1 base, V lost 3 bases, and 7 bases had no gene match. CDR1 and CDR2 (germline): KGHSH, LQKENI. This CDR3 comprises 16 residues. The CDR3 loop reads CASSPVNRGANTEAFF. The CDR3 bases are TGTGCCAGCTCACCGGTGAACAGGGGGGCGAACACTGAAGCTTTCTTT.

This rearrangement joins TRBV28 to TRBJ2-2, with D uncertain. The V and J ends lost 4 bases and 7 bases respectively, with 19 bases between them. Germline loops: CDR1 MDHEN, CDR2 SYDVKM. The CDR3 sequence is 16 residues long. Here the CDR3 DNA reads TGTGCCAGCAGTTCGCCGAGAGGTCGGGCTGGCGGGGAGCTGTTTTTT. It specifies CASSSPRGRAGGELFF.

This chain connects TRBV18 to TRBJ2-3; D possibly corresponds to TRBD2 (5 bases). Germline CDR1 is KGHSH and CDR2 is LQKENI. Trimming removed 5 bases from V and 2 bases from J, with 8 bases in between. The CDR3 is 13 amino acids. CDR3 protein: CASSERVTDTQYF. The CDR3 DNA follows: TGTGCCAGCTCAGAGAGGGTCACAGATACGCAGTATTTT.

V and J are TRBV6-5 and TRBJ1-5, with 11 bases identical to TRBD1. The CDR3 contains 15 residues. Looked up from germline, CDR1 is MNHEY and CDR2 is SVGAGI. The V and J ends lost 10 bases and 0 bases, in that order; junction bases with no gene match: 5. This chain's CDR3 is CATQDRGLSNQPQHF. The CDR3 DNA follows: TGTGCCACCCAGGACAGGGGGCTTAGCAATCAGCCCCAGCATTTT.

The chain recombines TRBV4-1 with TRBJ2-3, with D perhaps given as TRBD1 or TRBD2 (5 bases each). Germline CDR1 is MGHRA and CDR2 is YSYEKL. CDR3 length: 18 amino acids. V dropped 1 base and J dropped 4 bases, with 21 bases sitting between them. CDR3 DNA: TGCGCCAGCAGCCAAGCAGGGACGATGTTGGGGAACCCAGATACGCAGTATTTT. Its protein product is CASSQAGTMLGNPDTQYF.

The chain links TRBV7-9 to TRBJ2-2; D ambiguous. The CDR3 covers 14 residues. Germline assignment: CDR1 SEHNR and CDR2 FQNEAQ (reference sequence). V was cut by 1 base and J by 7 bases, with 10 bases left in between. The CDR3 loop reads CASSLVHPYGELFF. The DNA for the CDR3 is TGTGCCAGCAGCTTAGTCCACCCATACGGGGAGCTGTTTTTT.

In its sample, this clone was seen a few times. The same CDR3 arises from other DNA sequences in this sample as well. This chain joins TRBV28 and TRBJ2-2; TRBD2 is a possible D gene (6 bases). This CDR3 comprises 12 residues. In germline, CDR1 is MDHEN, CDR2 SYDVKM. Between the trimmed V and J ends, which lost 8 bases and 5 bases, there was a span of 9 bases. This chain's CDR3 is CASGGGTGELFF. In DNA form, the CDR3 reads TGTGCCAGCGGCGGAGGGACCGGGGAGCTGTTTTTT.

The V call is TRBV27, the J call TRBJ1-2; 10 bases agree with TRBD1. Germline trimming cut 3 bases from V and 4 bases from J; bases unmatched to any gene: 11. This CDR3 comprises 17 residues. The V gene's germline CDR1 is MNHEY and CDR2 SMNVEV (reference sequence). The CDR3, as DNA: TGTGCCAGCAGTTTGTATCGACGGGACAGGGGTGGCTATGGCTACACCTTC. Translating it yields CASSLYRRDRGGYGYTF.

CDR3 coding DNA: TGTGCCATCAGTGGGTTGAGAACCCAAGAGACCCAGTACTTC. Protein: CAISGLRTQETQYF. This chain uses TRBV10-3 with TRBJ2-5; D gene ambiguous. This CDR3 comprises 14 residues. V shed 4 bases and J shed 1 base, with 10 bases lying between them. CDR1 and CDR2 from the germline V gene are ENHRY and SYGVKD.

This clone has only a few counts. The rearrangement links TRBV7-9 to TRBJ2-2; D not resolved. This CDR3 contains 12 residues. The ends were cut back, 5 bases at V and 1 base at J, with 2 bases in the middle. The germline V gene has CDR1 SEHNR and CDR2 FQNEAQ (reference sequence). CDR3 nucleotides: TGTGCCAGCAGCGAGAACACCGGGGAGCTGTTTTTT. This translates into CASSENTGELFF.

CDR3: CSASRTAYNEQFF. As DNA, the CDR3 is TGCAGCGCATCGCGGACAGCCTACAATGAGCAGTTCTTC. The chain employs TRBV29-1 and TRBJ2-1; the D gene is possibly TRBD1 (6 bases). The V end lost 7 bases, the J end lost 2 bases, and 12 bases lay between the germline ends. Germline loops: CDR1 SQVTM, CDR2 ANQGSEA. This CDR3 comprises 13 residues.

The rearrangement joins TRBV6-6 to TRBJ2-7; weak D call: TRBD1 (7 bases). Looked up from germline, CDR1 is MNHNY and CDR2 is SVGAGI (reference sequence). This CDR3 has 14 residues. Trimming pared 4 bases from V and 1 base from J, leaving 11 bases between. CDR3 bases: TGTGCCAGCAGTTCGGGGGACAGATCCTACGAGCAGTACTTC. Translating it yields CASSSGDRSYEQYF.

The CDR3 DNA follows: TGTGCCAGCAGCTATAGCGGGAGTGGGTACGAGCAGTACTTC. Protein sequence: CASSYSGSGYEQYF. This chain joins TRBV7-3 and TRBJ2-7; 9 nucleotides agree with TRBD2. J lost 4 bases, V lost 4 bases, and 5 bases had no gene match. The CDR3 is 14 residues long. The germline V gene has CDR1 SGHTA and CDR2 FQGTGA.

The V gene is TRBV19, the J gene TRBJ1-1; D is possibly TRBD1 (5 bases). The CDR3 totals 13 residues. Germline lookup yields CDR1 LNHDA and CDR2 SQIVND (reference sequence). Trimming shortened V by 4 bases and J by 1 base, and 7 bases separated the two germline ends. The CDR3 here is CASSKDTNTEAFF. DNA of the CDR3: TGTGCCAGTAGTAAGGACACGAACACTGAAGCTTTCTTT.

The J gene is TRBJ2-7, the V gene TRBV5-5, with D perhaps being TRBD1 or TRBD2 (5 bases each). The CDR3 is 14 residues long. The V gene lost 3 bases and the J gene lost 6 bases, with 16 bases spanning the gap. Germline V lookup: CDR1 SGHKS, CDR2 YYEKEE (reference sequence). The CDR3 region has the DNA TGTGCCAGCAGCTGGGGTGGGACGCCCCTCGAGCAGTACTTC. Its protein is CASSWGGTPLEQYF. The complete variable domain, with remaining parts taken from reference TRBV5-5 and TRBJ2-7, reads DAGVTQSPTHLIKTRGQQVTLRCSPISGHKSVSWYQQVLGQGPQFIFQYYEKEERGRGNFPDRFSARQFPNYSSELNVNALLLGDSALYLCASSWGGTPLEQYFGPGTRLTVT.

V is TRBV15 and J is TRBJ2-7; 7 nucleotides line up with TRBD1. V was pared by 3 bases and J by 6 bases, with 11 bases of the junction left unmatched. This CDR3 spans 15 amino acids. Germline V gives CDR1 LNHNV, CDR2 YYDKDF (reference sequence). CDR3 nucleotide sequence: TGTGCCACCAGCAGCGAGGACAGGTTGGTCTCCGAGCAGTACTTC. This gives the protein CATSSEDRLVSEQYF.

The V gene is TRBV7-2, the J gene TRBJ2-3; D possibly corresponds to TRBD1 (5 bases). V was cut by 5 bases and J by 2 bases, with 8 bases left in between. The CDR3 contains 13 residues. Germline V gene sequence: CDR1 SGHTA, CDR2 FQGNSA. CDR3: CASSRRVTDTQYF. The DNA for the CDR3 is TGTGCCAGCAGCCGCAGGGTCACAGATACGCAGTATTTT.

The genes are TRBV2 and TRBJ1-4; TRBD1 aligns across 7 bases. The CDR3 runs 12 residues. J was trimmed by 7 bases and V by 10 bases; bases with no gene match: 6. Looked up from germline, CDR1 is SNHLY and CDR2 is FYNNEI. The CDR3 loop reads CATTGVGEKLFF. CDR3 nucleotide sequence: TGTGCCACTACAGGGGTGGGTGAAAAACTGTTTTTT.

The J gene is TRBJ2-7, the V gene TRBV6-5, with D perhaps TRBD1 (5 bases). The CDR3 is 13 amino acids. V lost 6 bases and J 3 bases, leaving 12 bases between the germline ends. From germline, CDR1 is MNHEY and CDR2 SVGAGI. CDR3 DNA: TGTGCCAGCAGATGGGGCAGAGACTACGAGCAGTACTTC. Its protein is CASRWGRDYEQYF.